Each of the 3 T cell receptor beta chains below was sequenced from the same sample in a study of cytomegalovirus exposure and HLA in healthy donors. With 60 Vbeta and 13 Jbeta primers, the PCR was carried out. TCRdb's table, derived via immunoSEQ multiplex PCR, lists solely in-frame clones and lacks some. The table records about 94,000 clones, 81% of them present only once. The sample consisted of PBMCs. The origin of the receptors is a human donor in good health.

The V gene is TRBV18, the J gene TRBJ1-4; possible D gene TRBD1, 5 bases. Germline loops: CDR1 KGHSH, CDR2 LQKENI. The V end lost 2 bases, the J end lost 4 bases, and 5 bases lay between the germline ends. The CDR3 totals 13 residues. Here the CDR3 DNA reads TGTGCCAGCTCACCAAGGGGTAATGAAAAACTGTTTTTT. Translation gives CASSPRGNEKLFF.

This clone was seen once. CDR3 protein: CASSQGQLNTEAFF. CDR3 sequence (DNA): TGTGCCAGCAGCCAAGGACAGCTGAACACTGAAGCTTTCTTT. This chain joins TRBV7-2 and TRBJ1-1; D might be TRBD1 (6 bases). V dropped 5 bases and J dropped 0 bases, with 10 bases sitting between them. The CDR3 contains 14 residues. The germline CDR1 and CDR2 sequences are SGHTA and FQGNSA.

The rearrangement joins TRBV19 to TRBJ2-1; TRBD1 aligns across 10 bases. Looked up from germline, CDR1 is LNHDA and CDR2 is SQIVND (reference sequence). This CDR3 region has 15 residues. Unmatched junction bases numbered 1, after V lost 1 base and J lost 4 bases. Here the CDR3 reads CASSIGDRGYNEQFF. The CDR3 bases are TGTGCCAGTAGTATAGGGGACAGGGGTTACAATGAGCAGTTCTTC.